This is a list of T cell receptor beta chains from one sample in a study of post-analysis software for immune sequencing data. Via MiXCR, TCRdb re-called the PCR reads, giving one row per CDR3 protein. This sample yields more than 350,000 distinct CDR3 sequences, of which more than 30% are seen a single time; less than 10% belongs to the top ten. The source material was blood. The receptors here all came from a girl aged 2 to 9 with multiple sclerosis. The CDR3 runs from the conserved cysteine through the conserved F or W. A D gene is named only where the DNA matches it firmly. Clone sizes are given selectively: once, few, many, or a class where the clone is expanded.

D: TRBD2; V: TRBV27; size: .; J: TRBJ2-1; CDR3: CASGHLAGSSYNEQFF; DNA: TGTGCCAGCGGCCATCTAGCGGGGAGCTCCTACAATGAGCAGTTCTTC
D: .; V: TRBV9; size: .; J: TRBJ1-2; CDR3: CASSVGVGGSYTF; DNA: TGTGCCAGCAGCGTAGGGGTAGGCGGCAGCTACACCTTC
D: TRBD2; V: TRBV7-8; size: .; J: TRBJ2-1; CDR3: CASSLDVGPSGRWEWAYNEQFF; DNA: TGTGCCAGCAGCTTAGATGTAGGGCCTAGCGGGAGGTGGGAGTGGGCCTACAATGAGCAGTTCTTC
D: .; V: TRBV29-1; size: few; J: TRBJ2-3; CDR3: CSVERDTQYF; DNA: TGCAGCGTTGAAAGGGATACGCAGTATTTT
D: TRBD2; V: TRBV11-2; size: few; J: TRBJ2-5; CDR3: CASSPVGPSGDQETQYF; DNA: TGTGCCAGCAGCCCCGTCGGGCCTAGCGGGGACCAAGAGACCCAGTACTTC
D: .; V: TRBV5-1; size: .; J: TRBJ2-7; CDR3: CASSTNHEQYF; DNA: TGCGCCAGCAGCACGAACCACGAGCAGTACTTC
D: TRBD1; V: TRBV7-9; size: .; J: TRBJ1-1; CDR3: CASTPNPGRGLTEAFF; DNA: TGTGCCAGCACCCCGAACCCTGGCAGGGGGCTTACTGAAGCTTTCTTT
D: .; V: TRBV28; size: few; J: TRBJ2-1; CDR3: CASRPPGLETDEQFF; DNA: TGTGCCAGCAGACCCCCGGGACTTGAGACCGATGAGCAGTTCTTC
D: TRBD2; V: TRBV6-5; size: .; J: TRBJ2-7; CDR3: CASSYSFLAGGLNVYEQYF; DNA: TGTGCCAGCAGTTACTCGTTCCTAGCGGGGGGTTTAAACGTCTACGAGCAGTACTTC
D: .; V: TRBV10-3; size: .; J: TRBJ1-1; CDR3: CAVGSQEAFF; DNA: TGTGCCGTCGGGAGCCAAGAAGCTTTCTTT
D: .; V: TRBV18; size: .; J: TRBJ1-2; CDR3: CASSTPGLRGNYGYTF; DNA: TGTGCCAGCTCAACTCCAGGGTTAAGGGGAAACTATGGCTACACCTTC